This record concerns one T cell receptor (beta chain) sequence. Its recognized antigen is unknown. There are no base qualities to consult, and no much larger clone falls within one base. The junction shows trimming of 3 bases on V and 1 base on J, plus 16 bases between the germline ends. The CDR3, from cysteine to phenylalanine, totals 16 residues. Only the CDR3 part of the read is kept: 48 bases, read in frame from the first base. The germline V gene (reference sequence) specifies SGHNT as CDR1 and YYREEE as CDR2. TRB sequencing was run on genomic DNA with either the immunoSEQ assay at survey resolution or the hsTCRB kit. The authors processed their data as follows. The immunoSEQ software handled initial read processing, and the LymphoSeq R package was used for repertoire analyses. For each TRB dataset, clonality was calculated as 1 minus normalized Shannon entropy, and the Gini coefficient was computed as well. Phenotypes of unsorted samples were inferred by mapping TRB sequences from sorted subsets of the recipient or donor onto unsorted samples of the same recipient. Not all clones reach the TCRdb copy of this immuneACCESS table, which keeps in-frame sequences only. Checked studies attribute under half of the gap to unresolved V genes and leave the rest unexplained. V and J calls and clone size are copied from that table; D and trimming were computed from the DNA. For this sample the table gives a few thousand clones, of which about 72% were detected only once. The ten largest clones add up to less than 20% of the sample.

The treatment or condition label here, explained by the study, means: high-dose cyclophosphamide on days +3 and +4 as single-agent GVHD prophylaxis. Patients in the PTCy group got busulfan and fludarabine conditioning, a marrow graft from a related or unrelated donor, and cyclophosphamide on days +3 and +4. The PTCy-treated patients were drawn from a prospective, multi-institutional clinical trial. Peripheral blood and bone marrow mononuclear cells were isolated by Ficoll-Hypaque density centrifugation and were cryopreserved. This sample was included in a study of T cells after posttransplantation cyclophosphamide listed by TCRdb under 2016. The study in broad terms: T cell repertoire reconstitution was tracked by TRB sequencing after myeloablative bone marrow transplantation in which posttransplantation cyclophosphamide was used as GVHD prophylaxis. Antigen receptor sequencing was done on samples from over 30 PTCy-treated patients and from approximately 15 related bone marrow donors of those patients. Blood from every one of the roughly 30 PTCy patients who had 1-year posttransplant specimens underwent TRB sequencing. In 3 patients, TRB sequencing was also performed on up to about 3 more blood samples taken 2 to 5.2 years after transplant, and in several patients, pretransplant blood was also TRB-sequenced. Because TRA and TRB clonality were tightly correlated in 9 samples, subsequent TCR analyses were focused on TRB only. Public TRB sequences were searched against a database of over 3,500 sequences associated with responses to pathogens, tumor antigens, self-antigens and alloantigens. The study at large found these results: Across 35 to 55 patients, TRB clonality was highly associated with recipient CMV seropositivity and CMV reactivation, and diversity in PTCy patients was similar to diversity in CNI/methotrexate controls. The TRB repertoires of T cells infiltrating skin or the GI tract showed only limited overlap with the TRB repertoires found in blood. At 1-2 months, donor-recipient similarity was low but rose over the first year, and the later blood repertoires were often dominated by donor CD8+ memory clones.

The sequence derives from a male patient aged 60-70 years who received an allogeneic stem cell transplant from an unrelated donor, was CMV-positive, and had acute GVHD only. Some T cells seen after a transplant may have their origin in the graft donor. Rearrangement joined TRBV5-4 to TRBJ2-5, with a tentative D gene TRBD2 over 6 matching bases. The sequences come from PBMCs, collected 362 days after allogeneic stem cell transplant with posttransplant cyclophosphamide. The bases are TGTGCCAGCAGCTCGTCGGGAGCCACGTTCCAAGAGACCCAGTACTTC. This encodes CASSSSGATFQETQYF.